These 14 T cell receptor beta chains were all obtained from the same sample, sequenced in a study of control samples from healthy donors and cancer patients (TCRdb year 2020). The library was generated by the immunoSEQ multiplex PCR assay. TCRdb took this table from immuneACCESS and kept in-frame rearrangements with V and J called. Such tables lack part of the clones; where checked against another copy, unresolved V genes explain under half of the gap, and the rest is unexplained. For this sample the table gives 120,000 to 150,000 clones, of which around 94% were detected only once. Of the sample, less than 15% is held by the ten largest clones. Material: blood. These receptors were taken from a man aged 35 to 55 in good health.

This clone has a single count. V usage is TRBV6-2 or TRBV6-3 and J usage is TRBJ1-1; D call uncertain. CDR3 length equals 13 residues. The V gene's germline CDR1 is MNHEY and CDR2 SVGEGT. Trimming stripped 6 bases from V and 5 bases from J, with 13 bases between. The CDR3 protein is CASSDERSTEAFF. The CDR3 DNA is TGTGCCAGCAGCGACGAACGGAGTACTGAAGCTTTCTTT.

V and J are TRBV18 and TRBJ2-2; D possibly corresponds to TRBD1 (6 bases). Trimming stripped 3 bases from V and 7 bases from J, with 9 bases between. The CDR3 length is 13 residues. CDR1 KGHSH and CDR2 LQKENI come from the germline V gene. The CDR3 DNA follows: TGTGCCAGCTCACCGCAACAGGGCGGGGAGCTGTTTTTT. This codes for CASSPQQGGELFF.

This clone has a single count. J is TRBJ2-1 and V is TRBV29-1, with D unclear. CDR3 length: 10 residues. The germline V and J ends were trimmed by 4 bases and 7 bases, with 5 bases remaining between them. In germline, CDR1 is SQVTM, CDR2 ANQGSEA. CDR3 amino acids: CSVGTNEQFF. The CDR3 DNA sequence: TGCAGCGTTGGAACAAATGAGCAGTTCTTC.

The rearrangement uses TRBV5-1 and TRBJ1-2, with 12 positions matching TRBD1. Per the germline V gene, CDR1 is SGHRS and CDR2 is YFSETQ. This CDR3 contains 14 residues. J gave up 8 bases and V 0 bases, and 2 bases lay outside the gene matches. The CDR3 reads CASSLDGTGGGYTF. The CDR3 bases are TGCGCCAGCAGCTTGGACGGGACAGGGGGCGGCTACACCTTC.

J is TRBJ1-3 and V is TRBV2; D is ambiguous. Trimming removed 3 bases at V and 4 bases at J, with 7 bases between. Germline CDR1 reads SNHLY; CDR2 reads FYNNEI. The CDR3 totals 13 residues. This CDR3 is CASSEVTGNTIYF. Written as DNA, the CDR3 is TGTGCCAGCAGTGAGGTTACCGGAAACACCATATATTTT. Together with reference TRBV2 and TRBJ1-3, the CDR3 gives the full variable domain: EPEVTQTPSHQVTQMGQEVILRCVPISNHLYFYWYRQILGQKVEFLVSFYNNEISEKSEIFDDQFSVERPDGSNFTLKIRSTKLEDSAMYFCASSEVTGNTIYFGEGSWLTVV.

CDR3 DNA sequence: TGTGCCAGCAGCCACAGGGGACGGGTGAACACTGAAGCTTTCTTT. Translated: CASSHRGRVNTEAFF. The rearrangement links TRBV3-1 (or the pseudogene TRBV3-2) to TRBJ1-1; D is possibly TRBD1 (6 bases). The CDR3 has 15 residues. The germline gives CDR1 LGHDT, CDR2 YNNKEL (reference sequence). The V end was cut by 3 bases, the J end by 0 bases, with 11 bases between.

The gene calls are TRBV21-1 and TRBJ2-5. TRBV21-1 is deemed a pseudogene. CDR3 length: 16 residues. CDR3 bases: TGTGCCAGCAGCATTAAGACGCAACCCCTCCAAGAGACCCAGTACTTC. Its protein is CASSIKTQPLQETQYF.

The V call is TRBV9, the J call TRBJ1-4; TRBD1 is a possible D gene (5 bases). From germline, CDR1 is SGDLS and CDR2 YYNGEE. V was shortened by 2 bases and J by 8 bases, with 16 bases between the two germline ends. The CDR3 is 15 residues long. In nucleotides, the CDR3 is TGTGCCAGCAGCGTGTTGGGCAGCGAGGGGGAAAAACTGTTTTTT. This sequence encodes CASSVLGSEGEKLFF.

The chain has TRBV12-5 and TRBJ2-7; D possibly corresponds to TRBD1 (7 bases). The CDR3 loop spans 18 amino acids. Trimming left V 0 bases short and J 5 bases short, with 23 bases between. Looked up from germline, CDR1 is LGHNT and CDR2 is FRNRAP. The CDR3 nucleotides are TGTGCTAGTGGTTTGGTCGGTATTGTGCAGGGGGGATCCCACGAGCAGTACTTC. It codes for CASGLVGIVQGGSHEQYF.

In DNA form, the CDR3 reads TGTGCCATCAGTCAGGCCGGGACTAAGAACACCGGGGAGCTGTTTTTT. Its translation is CAISQAGTKNTGELFF. The V call is TRBV10-3, the J call TRBJ2-2, with 7 bases matching TRBD2. This CDR3 has 16 residues. Trimming removed 5 bases from V and 1 base from J; junction bases left unmatched: 7. Germline V gives CDR1 ENHRY, CDR2 SYGVKD.

This clone appeared a few times. The chain links TRBV18 to TRBJ1-1, with D perhaps matching TRBD1 (5 bases). Germline CDR1 KGHSH, CDR2 LQKENI. V was pared by 4 bases and J by 0 bases, with 18 bases between. The CDR3 consists of 17 residues. In nucleotides, the CDR3 is TGTGCCAGCTCACACCCCCGGGAGGGACTCATGAACACTGAAGCTTTCTTT. As protein: CASSHPREGLMNTEAFF.

The J gene is TRBJ1-2, the V gene TRBV4-2; no clear D. The germline V and J ends were trimmed by 0 bases and 1 base, with 12 bases remaining between them. This CDR3 spans 16 amino acids. CDR1 and CDR2 from the germline V gene are LGHNA and YNFKEQ. The CDR3 spells CASSQERSSVNYGYTF. CDR3 coding DNA: TGTGCCAGCAGCCAAGAAAGGTCCAGCGTTAACTATGGCTACACCTTC.

V and J are TRBV5-6 and TRBJ1-1; D gene uncertain. The CDR3 sequence is 13 residues long. Germline CDR1 reads SGHDT; CDR2 reads YYEEEE. V lost 0 bases and J lost 4, with 7 bases in between. CDR3 residues: CASSLGGITEAFF. The CDR3 coding sequence is TGTGCCAGCAGCTTGGGAGGGATCACTGAAGCTTTCTTT.

V and J are TRBV29-1 and TRBJ2-7, with 9 bases identical to TRBD1. This CDR3 has 12 amino acids. Germline V gene lookup returns CDR1 SQVTM and CDR2 ANQGSEA. J gave up 6 bases and V 4 bases, and 4 bases lay outside the gene matches. The DNA for the CDR3 is TGCAGCGTTGGACAGGGGGTCGCCGAGCAGTACTTC. It codes for CSVGQGVAEQYF.